This entry concerns a single T cell receptor beta chain. The antigen remains undetermined. The data originate from a study of T-cell reconstitution after alpha-beta-depleted transplantation in children. Study results and limitations: Surviving recipient T cells and intrathymic progenitors accounted for some patients' high TCRbeta diversity at day 60. At around two months after transplant, the alpha-beta T cells were reportedly derived from several hundred expanded clones that came from non-depleted graft cells.

CDR3 size: 14 residues. Germline CDR1 is SGHDT and CDR2 is YYEEEE. V dropped 1 base and J dropped 6 bases, with 14 bases sitting between them. Preparation of the TCRbeta library was carried out with unique molecular identifiers. MiXCR, applied by TCRdb to the PCR reads, yields one record per CDR3 protein. The profile shows 440,000 or so distinct CDR3 sequences, 43% of them singletons. The sequence was obtained from a girl between 2 and 10 years old with aplastic anemia, due to receive a stem cell transplant. This chain links TRBV5-6 with TRBJ2-7, with D perhaps matching TRBD1 (5 bases). The source was PBMCs, collected before TCRalphabeta/CD19-depleted stem cell transplant. CDR3 sequence (DNA): TGTGCCAGCAGCTTGCGTGGGGCAGGTGGCGAGCAGTACTTC. It codes for CASSLRGAGGEQYF.